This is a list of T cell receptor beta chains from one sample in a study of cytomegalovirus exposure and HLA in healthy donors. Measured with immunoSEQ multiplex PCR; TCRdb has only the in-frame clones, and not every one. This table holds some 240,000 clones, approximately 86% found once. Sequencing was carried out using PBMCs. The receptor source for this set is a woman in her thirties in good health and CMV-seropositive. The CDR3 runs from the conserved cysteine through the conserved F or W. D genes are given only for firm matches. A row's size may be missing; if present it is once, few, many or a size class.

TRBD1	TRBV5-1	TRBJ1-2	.	CASSLRLTGGDYGYTF	TGCGCCAGCAGCTTGCGATTGACAGGGGGCGACTATGGCTACACCTTC
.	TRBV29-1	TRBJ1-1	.	CSVERQSATRRVLAFF	TGCAGCGTTGAAAGGCAGAGTGCGACCCGTCGGGTGTTGGCTTTCTTT
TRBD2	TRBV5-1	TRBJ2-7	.	CASSGAGTSGRADEQYF	TGCGCCAGCAGCGGGGCCGGGACTAGCGGGAGGGCCGACGAGCAGTACTTC
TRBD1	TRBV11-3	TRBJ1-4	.	CASTTRRGQGGSEKLFF	TGTGCCAGCACAACCCGGCGCGGACAGGGCGGGAGTGAAAAACTGTTTTTT
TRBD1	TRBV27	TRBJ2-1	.	CASSPGQYNEQFF	TGTGCCAGCAGCCCGGGACAGTACAATGAGCAGTTCTTC
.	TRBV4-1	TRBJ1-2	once	CASSQEAANYGYTF	TGCGCCAGCAGCCAAGAAGCCGCAAACTATGGCTACACCTTC
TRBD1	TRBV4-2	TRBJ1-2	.	CASNRQGAANYGYTF	TGTGCCAGCAACCGACAGGGGGCAGCTAACTATGGCTACACCTTC
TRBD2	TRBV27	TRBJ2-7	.	CASRVSGRLYEQYF	TGTGCCAGCAGGGTAAGCGGGAGACTCTACGAGCAGTACTTC
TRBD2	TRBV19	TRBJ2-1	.	CASSSGRAGGQGYNEQFF	TGTGCCAGTAGTAGTGGGCGAGCGGGAGGGCAGGGGTACAATGAGCAGTTCTTC
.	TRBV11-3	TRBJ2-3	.	CASSPRTSTDTQYF	TGTGCCAGCAGCCCACGGACTAGCACAGATACGCAGTATTTT
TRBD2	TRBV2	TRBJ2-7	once	CASSVGFGLAGYEQYF	TGTGCCAGCAGTGTGGGGTTCGGACTAGCTGGTTACGAGCAGTACTTC
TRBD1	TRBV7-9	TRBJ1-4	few	CASSRGQGGNEKLFF	TGTGCCAGCAGCAGAGGACAGGGTGGTAATGAAAAACTGTTTTTT
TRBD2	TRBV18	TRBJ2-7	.	CASSPDSLAAPYEQYF	TGTGCCAGCTCACCGGACTCTCTAGCGGCCCCCTACGAGCAGTACTTC
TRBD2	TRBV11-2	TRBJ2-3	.	CASSLEEMAGGDTQYF	TGTGCCAGCAGCTTAGAGGAGATGGCGGGAGGAGATACGCAGTATTTT
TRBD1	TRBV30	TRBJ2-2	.	CAWGGQTTSAGELFF	TGTGCCTGGGGGGGACAGACTACTTCGGCCGGGGAGCTGTTTTTT
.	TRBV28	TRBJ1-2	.	CASRDSANYGYTF	TGTGCCAGCAGGGACAGCGCTAACTATGGCTACACCTTC
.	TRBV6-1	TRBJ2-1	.	CASSEPGNEQFF	TGTGCCAGCAGTGAGCCGGGCAATGAGCAGTTCTTC
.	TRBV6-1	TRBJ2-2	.	CASSEVGNTGELFF	TGTGCCAGCAGTGAAGTCGGGAACACCGGGGAGCTGTTTTTT
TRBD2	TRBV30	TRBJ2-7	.	CAWREEGLAGVVSGYEQYF	TGTGCCTGGAGGGAAGAAGGACTAGCGGGAGTCGTTTCGGGCTACGAGCAGTACTTC
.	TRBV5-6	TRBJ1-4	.	CASSLAGTWAEKLFF	TGTGCCAGCAGCTTGGCCGGGACATGGGCGGAAAAACTGTTTTTT
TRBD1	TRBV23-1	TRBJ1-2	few	CASSLPTGGRKPYGYTF	TGCGCCAGCAGTCTCCCGACAGGGGGCCGGAAGCCTTATGGCTACACCTTC
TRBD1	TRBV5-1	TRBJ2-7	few	CASSLEATGGYEQYF	TGCGCCAGCAGCTTGGAAGCCACAGGGGGATACGAGCAGTACTTC
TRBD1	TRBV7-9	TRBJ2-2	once	CASSRDRQFTGELFF	TGTGCCAGCAGCCGGGACAGGCAATTCACCGGGGAGCTGTTTTTT
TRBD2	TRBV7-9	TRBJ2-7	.	CASGLGAESSYEQYF	TGTGCCAGCGGACTAGGAGCGGAGAGCTCCTACGAGCAGTACTTC
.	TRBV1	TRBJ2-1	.	CTSSRRSGESSYNEQFF	TGCACCAGCAGCCGAAGAAGCGGGGAAAGCTCCTACAATGAGCAGTTCTTC
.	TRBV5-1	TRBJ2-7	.	CASSPGQVELEQYF	TGCGCCAGCAGCCCGGGACAAGTGGAGTTGGAGCAGTACTTC
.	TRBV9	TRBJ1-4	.	CASSVAGHSGNEKLFF	TGTGCCAGCAGCGTCGCAGGCCACTCCGGTAATGAAAAACTGTTTTTT
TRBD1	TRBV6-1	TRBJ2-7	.	CASIRQGAGSYEQYF	TGTGCCAGCATACGACAGGGGGCCGGATCCTACGAGCAGTACTTC
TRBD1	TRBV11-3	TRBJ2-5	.	CASSLGQGAEETQYF	TGTGCCAGCAGCTTAGGACAGGGGGCTGAAGAGACCCAGTACTTC
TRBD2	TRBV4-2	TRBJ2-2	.	CASSQDVGSGDNTGELFF	TGTGCCAGCAGCCAAGATGTCGGTAGCGGGGATAACACCGGGGAGCTGTTTTTT
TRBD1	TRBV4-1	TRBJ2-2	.	CASSQPDRGTGELFF	TGCGCCAGCAGCCAACCCGACAGGGGGACCGGGGAGCTGTTTTTT
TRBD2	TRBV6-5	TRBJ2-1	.	CASSLSGSPYNEQFF	TGTGCCAGCAGCCTTAGCGGGAGCCCCTACAATGAGCAGTTCTTC
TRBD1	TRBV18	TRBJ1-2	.	CASSPGGGDYGYTF	TGTGCCAGCTCACCAGGAGGGGGCGACTATGGCTACACCTTC
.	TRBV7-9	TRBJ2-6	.	CASSWGQSGANVLTF	TGTGCCAGCAGCTGGGGCCAGTCTGGGGCCAACGTCCTGACTTTC
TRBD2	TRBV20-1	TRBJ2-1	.	CSAEAGNEQFF	TGCAGTGCTGAAGCGGGGAATGAGCAGTTCTTC
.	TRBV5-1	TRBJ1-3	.	CASSLGLSRNTIYF	TGCGCCAGCAGCTTGGGACTTTCGCGGAACACCATATATTTT
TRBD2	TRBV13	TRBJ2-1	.	CASSTYRGLAHNEQFF	TGTGCCAGCAGCACCTACCGAGGACTAGCCCACAATGAGCAGTTCTTC
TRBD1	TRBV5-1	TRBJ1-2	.	CASSGTGPSNYGYTF	TGCGCCAGCAGCGGGACAGGACCTAGTAACTATGGCTACACCTTC
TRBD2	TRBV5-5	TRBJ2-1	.	CASSLGSGSAADEQFF	TGTGCCAGCAGCTTGGGTAGCGGGAGCGCGGCCGATGAGCAGTTCTTC
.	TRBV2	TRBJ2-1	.	CASSVREPSYNEQFF	TGTGCCAGCAGTGTTCGGGAACCTTCCTACAATGAGCAGTTCTTC
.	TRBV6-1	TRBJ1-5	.	CASSEDRAFQPQHF	TGTGCCAGCAGTGAAGACAGGGCGTTTCAGCCCCAGCATTTT
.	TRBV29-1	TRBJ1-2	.	CSVGEGDYGYTF	TGCAGCGTTGGGGAAGGGGACTATGGCTACACCTTC
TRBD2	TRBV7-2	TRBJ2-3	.	CASSLGLAGAHTQYF	TGTGCCAGCAGCTTGGGACTAGCGGGAGCCCATACGCAGTATTTT
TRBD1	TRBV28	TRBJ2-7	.	CASTLGTVLEQYF	TGTGCCAGCACCCTCGGGACAGTTCTCGAGCAGTACTTC
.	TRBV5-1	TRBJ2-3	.	CASSPSRGAQGTDTQYF	TGCGCCAGCAGCCCGTCAAGAGGTGCCCAAGGTACAGATACGCAGTATTTT
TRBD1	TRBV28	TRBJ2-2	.	CTSALQGVVFTGELFF	TGTACCAGCGCACTACAGGGGGTTGTATTCACCGGGGAGCTGTTTTTT
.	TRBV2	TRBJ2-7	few	CASSTGYEQYF	TGTGCCAGCAGTACAGGGTACGAGCAGTACTTC
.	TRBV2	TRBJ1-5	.	CASSSYSQPQHF	TGTGCCAGCAGTAGTTACTCTCAGCCCCAGCATTTT
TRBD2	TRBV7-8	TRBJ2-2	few	CASSLLSGGQGYTGELFF	TGTGCCAGCAGCTTATTGTCGGGAGGGCAGGGTTACACCGGGGAGCTGTTTTTT
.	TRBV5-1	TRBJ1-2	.	CASSGLYGYTF	TGCGCCAGCAGTGGCCTGTATGGCTACACCTTC
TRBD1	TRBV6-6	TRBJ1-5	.	CASSYAGGAYQPQHF	TGTGCCAGCAGTTACGCAGGGGGAGCCTATCAGCCCCAGCATTTT
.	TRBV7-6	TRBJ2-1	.	CASSSSLTSPSSYNEQFF	TGTGCCAGCAGCTCGTCTTTGACTAGTCCGAGCTCCTACAATGAGCAGTTCTTC
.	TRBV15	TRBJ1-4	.	CATSRSVPTNEKLFF	TGTGCCACCAGCAGATCGGTACCCACTAATGAAAAACTGTTTTTT
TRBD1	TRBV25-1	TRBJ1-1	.	CASSESMDRDRGAFF	TGTGCCAGCAGTGAATCAATGGACCGGGACAGGGGAGCTTTCTTT
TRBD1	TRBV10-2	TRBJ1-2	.	CATRGTGRDGYTF	TGCGCCACTCGGGGGACAGGGAGGGATGGCTACACCTTC
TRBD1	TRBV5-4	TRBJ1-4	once	CASSFSDRGEELFF	TGTGCCAGCAGCTTCTCGGACAGGGGTGAGGAACTGTTTTTT
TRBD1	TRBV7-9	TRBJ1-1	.	CASSFSRGSTEAFF	TGTGCCAGCAGCTTCTCCAGGGGGAGCACTGAAGCTTTCTTT
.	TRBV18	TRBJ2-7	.	CASSPPGMHDEQYF	TGTGCCAGCTCACCCCCGGGGATGCACGACGAGCAGTACTTC
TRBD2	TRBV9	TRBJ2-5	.	CASSPSGTNTEETQYF	TGTGCCAGCAGCCCGTCGGGGACTAACACGGAAGAGACCCAGTACTTC
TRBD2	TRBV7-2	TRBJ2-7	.	CASSLNGGSSYEQYF	TGTGCCAGCAGCTTAAATGGCGGGAGCTCCTACGAGCAGTACTTC